This entry lists 3 T cell receptor beta chains sequenced from one sample in a study of T cell changes during pregnancy in multiple sclerosis. The repertoire was sequenced with immunoSEQ multiplex PCR; TCRdb's copy has only in-frame clones and lacks some. The sample holds under 80,000 clones, 85% to 95% seen once. The sample consisted of CD4+ T cells from peripheral blood mononuclear cells, taken in the second trimester of pregnancy. These receptors were taken from a female donor with multiple sclerosis, enrolled in a pregnancy study.

CDR3 DNA sequence: TGTGCCAGCAGCTTAACGTGGCCAAACAATGAGCAGTTCTTC. Translating it yields CASSLTWPNNEQFF. The chain recombines TRBV7-3 with TRBJ2-1; D ambiguous. CDR1 SGHTA and CDR2 FQGTGA come from the germline V gene. The CDR3 totals 14 residues. V dropped 0 bases and J dropped 5 bases, with 8 bases sitting between them.

The gene calls are TRBV4-3 and TRBJ1-1, with 8 bases aligning to TRBD1. This CDR3 contains 14 residues. The J segment lost 5 bases and the V segment lost 3 bases, leaving 5 bases of the junction unmatched. Germline V CDR1 and CDR2: LGHNA, YSLEER. The CDR3 bases are TGCGCCAGCAGCCATGACAGGGGAGGTACTGAAGCTTTCTTT. Its translation: CASSHDRGGTEAFF.

This sequence joins TRBV5-6 and TRBJ2-3, with TRBD2 matching 8 bases. Per germline, CDR1 SGHDT and CDR2 YYEEEE. V dropped 5 bases and J dropped 1; count of bases not matched to a gene: 9. The CDR3 contains 16 residues. CDR3 amino acids: CASRQKRGGRTDTQYF. The CDR3 DNA reads as TGTGCCAGCAGGCAGAAACGGGGGGGCCGCACAGATACGCAGTATTTT. The full variable domain, its missing parts supplied by reference TRBV5-6 and TRBJ2-3, is DAGVTQSPTHLIKTRGQQVTLRCSPKSGHDTVSWYQQALGQGPQFIFQYYEEEERQRGNFPDRFSGHQFPNYSSELNVNALLLGDSALYLCASRQKRGGRTDTQYFGPGTRLTVL.